A selection of T cell receptor beta chains follows, all from one sample in a study of control samples from healthy donors and cancer patients. Assay: immunoSEQ multiplex PCR; the TCRdb copy retains only in-frame clones and omits some. The sample carries almost 85,000 clones, around 94% recorded once. The sequenced sample consisted of blood. The receptor source for this set is a woman between 18 and 30 years old in good health. Each CDR3 is given with its conserved first and last residue. D genes are given only for firm matches. Size values are once, few and many counts, or a class for expanded clones, and some rows have none.

size: -; J: TRBJ2-5; D: TRBD2; V: TRBV6-6; CDR3: CASRRSGAPETQYF; DNA: TGTGCCAGCAGACGTAGCGGGGCACCAGAGACCCAGTACTTC
size: -; J: TRBJ1-2; D: -; V: TRBV6-6; CDR3: CATRTDNYGYTF; DNA: TGTGCCACCCGGACGGACAACTATGGCTACACCTTC
size: -; J: TRBJ1-2; D: TRBD1; V: TRBV19; CDR3: CASSTVSGQGHGYTF; DNA: TGTGCCAGTAGTACAGTGTCGGGACAGGGGCATGGCTACACCTTC
size: -; J: TRBJ2-5; D: TRBD1; V: TRBV6-5; CDR3: CASSIGGQGQETQYF; DNA: TGTGCCAGCAGCATAGGAGGACAGGGACAAGAGACCCAGTACTTC
size: -; J: TRBJ2-3; D: -; V: TRBV7-8; CDR3: CASSWAPPPRSPDTQYF; DNA: TGTGCCAGCAGCTGGGCCCCCCCACCCCGGAGCCCAGATACGCAGTATTTT
size: -; J: TRBJ1-4; D: -; V: TRBV11-2; CDR3: CASSLMGGTNEKLFF; DNA: TGTGCCAGCAGCTTAATGGGGGGAACTAATGAAAAACTGTTTTTT
size: -; J: TRBJ2-7; D: -; V: TRBV9; CDR3: CASSVDGVQGEQYF; DNA: TGTGCCAGCAGCGTAGACGGGGTCCAGGGAGAGCAGTACTTC
size: -; J: TRBJ1-3; D: TRBD1; V: TRBV27; CDR3: CASRTGAGNTIYF; DNA: TGTGCCAGCCGTACAGGGGCTGGAAACACCATATATTTT
size: -; J: TRBJ1-2; D: TRBD1; V: TRBV27; CDR3: CASSLGTGRYGYTF; DNA: TGTGCCAGCAGTTTAGGGACAGGGCGCTATGGCTACACCTTC
size: -; J: TRBJ1-5; D: -; V: TRBV15; CDR3: CATSRDLWGHGQPQHF; DNA: TGTGCCACCAGCAGAGATCTGTGGGGACATGGTCAGCCCCAGCATTTT
size: -; J: TRBJ2-2; D: TRBD2; V: TRBV24-1; CDR3: CATSDPLAGVPGELFF; DNA: TGTGCCACCAGTGATCCCCTAGCGGGAGTACCCGGGGAGCTGTTTTTT
size: -; J: TRBJ1-2; D: -; V: TRBV28; CDR3: CASSRTASGYTF; DNA: TGTGCCAGCAGCAGGACAGCGTCTGGCTACACCTTC
size: -; J: TRBJ1-5; D: -; V: TRBV21-1; CDR3: CASRPTGYVPQHF; DNA: TGTGCCAGCAGACCGACAGGGTACGTGCCCCAGCATTTT
size: -; J: TRBJ1-2; D: -; V: TRBV4-2; CDR3: CASSQTTGAGYTF; DNA: TGTGCCAGCAGCCAAACGACAGGCGCTGGCTACACCTTC
size: -; J: TRBJ2-5; D: TRBD1; V: TRBV19; CDR3: CASRDRGQETQYF; DNA: TGTGCCAGTAGGGACAGGGGCCAAGAGACCCAGTACTTC
size: -; J: TRBJ2-1; D: TRBD2; V: TRBV19; CDR3: CASTKREFNHEQFF; DNA: TGTGCCAGTACCAAGCGGGAGTTTAACCATGAGCAGTTCTTC
size: -; J: TRBJ1-1; D: TRBD1; V: TRBV5-6; CDR3: CASSLAGTGGYTEAFF; DNA: TGTGCCAGCAGCTTGGCCGGGACAGGGGGGTACACTGAAGCTTTCTTT
size: -; J: TRBJ2-3; D: -; V: TRBV5-1; CDR3: CASSLGSSPSTDTQYF; DNA: TGCGCCAGCAGCTTGGGTAGTTCTCCTAGCACAGATACGCAGTATTTT
size: once; J: TRBJ1-1; D: TRBD1; V: TRBV3-1/TRBV3-2; CDR3: CATKDRRYTEAFF; DNA: TGTGCCACCAAGGACAGGCGATACACTGAAGCTTTCTTT
size: -; J: TRBJ2-1; D: TRBD2; V: TRBV7-3; CDR3: CASGQRGSYNEQFF; DNA: TGTGCCAGCGGCCAGCGGGGCTCCTACAATGAGCAGTTCTTC
size: -; J: TRBJ1-4; D: TRBD1; V: TRBV7-9; CDR3: CATGQGSKTNEKLFF; DNA: TGTGCCACCGGACAGGGAAGCAAAACTAATGAAAAACTGTTTTTT
size: -; J: TRBJ2-1; D: -; V: TRBV6-5; CDR3: CASSYVPRREQFF; DNA: TGTGCCAGCAGTTACGTCCCAAGACGTGAGCAGTTCTTC
size: -; J: TRBJ2-7; D: -; V: TRBV14; CDR3: CASSQKGNRFYEQYF; DNA: TGTGCCAGCAGCCAAAAAGGGAACCGTTTTTACGAGCAGTACTTC
size: -; J: TRBJ2-5; D: -; V: TRBV11-3; CDR3: CASSLRYGPQYF; DNA: TGTGCCAGCAGCTTACGGTACGGGCCCCAGTACTTC
size: -; J: TRBJ2-3; D: TRBD2; V: TRBV9; CDR3: CASSLPSGGLGQHTDTQYF; DNA: TGTGCCAGCAGCCTCCCCTCCGGGGGACTAGGACAGCACACAGATACGCAGTATTTT
size: -; J: TRBJ1-4; D: -; V: TRBV5-1; CDR3: CASSLVGAANEKLFF; DNA: TGCGCCAGCAGCTTGGTGGGGGCGGCTAATGAAAAACTGTTTTTT
size: -; J: TRBJ1-2; D: -; V: TRBV2; CDR3: CASIAGRIDNYGYTF; DNA: TGTGCCAGCATAGCGGGGCGGATTGATAACTATGGCTACACCTTC
size: -; J: TRBJ2-5; D: -; V: TRBV7-9; CDR3: CASSPRGARQETQYF; DNA: TGTGCCAGCAGCCCTAGAGGAGCTAGACAAGAGACCCAGTACTTC
size: -; J: TRBJ2-7; D: -; V: TRBV3-1/TRBV3-2; CDR3: CASSQETAYEQYF; DNA: TGTGCCAGCAGCCAAGAAACAGCCTACGAGCAGTACTTC
size: -; J: TRBJ2-2; D: -; V: TRBV7-9; CDR3: CASSPPGVTSTGELFF; DNA: TGTGCCAGCAGCCCCCCGGGGGTTACGAGCACCGGGGAGCTGTTTTTT
size: -; J: TRBJ1-2; D: TRBD1; V: TRBV28; CDR3: CASSDDRDGYTF; DNA: TGTGCCAGCAGTGACGACAGGGATGGCTACACCTTC
size: -; J: TRBJ2-7; D: TRBD1; V: TRBV28; CDR3: CASSLAGGYEQYF; DNA: TGTGCCAGCAGTTTAGCAGGGGGCTACGAGCAGTACTTC
size: -; J: TRBJ2-7; D: TRBD1; V: TRBV9; CDR3: CASSARDRTGEQYF; DNA: TGTGCCAGCAGCGCACGGGACAGGACGGGGGAGCAGTACTTC
size: -; J: TRBJ1-1; D: -; V: TRBV10-2; CDR3: CASRDPVWAGNTEAFF; DNA: TGCGCCAGCAGGGATCCCGTGTGGGCCGGGAACACTGAAGCTTTCTTT
size: -; J: TRBJ1-1; D: -; V: TRBV5-1; CDR3: CASSLGSKYPPEAFF; DNA: TGCGCCAGCAGCTTAGGGTCTAAGTATCCCCCTGAAGCTTTCTTT
size: -; J: TRBJ1-4; D: TRBD1; V: TRBV10-3; CDR3: CAISSGGFEKLFF; DNA: TGTGCCATCAGTTCAGGGGGGTTCGAAAAACTGTTTTTT
size: -; J: TRBJ1-2; D: -; V: TRBV28; CDR3: CGTGADTYGYTF; DNA: TGTGGCACGGGAGCGGATACTTATGGCTACACCTTC
size: once; J: TRBJ2-3; D: TRBD2; V: TRBV18; CDR3: CASLGTSGTTDTQYF; DNA: TGTGCCAGCTTAGGGACTAGCGGGACCACAGATACGCAGTATTTT
size: few; J: TRBJ1-5; D: -; V: TRBV18; CDR3: CASATDLNQPQHF; DNA: TGTGCCAGCGCGACCGACTTAAATCAGCCCCAGCATTTT
size: -; J: TRBJ2-7; D: -; V: TRBV4-3; CDR3: CASSQETAYEQYF; DNA: TGCGCCAGCAGCCAAGAGACAGCCTACGAGCAGTACTTC
size: -; J: TRBJ2-7; D: TRBD1; V: TRBV28; CDR3: CASTRTGGRYEQYF; DNA: TGTGCCAGCACCCGGACAGGGGGCAGATACGAGCAGTACTTC
size: -; J: TRBJ1-1; D: -; V: TRBV7-9; CDR3: CASSLGTANTEAFF; DNA: TGTGCCAGCAGCTTAGGGACAGCGAACACTGAAGCTTTCTTT
size: -; J: TRBJ2-1; D: -; V: TRBV14; CDR3: CASSQDNKALYNEQFF; DNA: TGTGCCAGCAGCCAAGACAATAAGGCACTCTACAATGAGCAGTTCTTC
size: -; J: TRBJ2-7; D: -; V: TRBV27; CDR3: CASRRMGTGASYEQYF; DNA: TGTGCCAGCAGACGTATGGGTACTGGGGCCTCCTACGAGCAGTACTTC
size: -; J: TRBJ2-5; D: -; V: TRBV20-1; CDR3: CSATEGRSSETQYF; DNA: TGCAGTGCTACTGAGGGACGGTCCTCAGAGACCCAGTACTTC
size: -; J: TRBJ2-1; D: -; V: TRBV4-3; CDR3: CASSQLVADQHSYNEQFF; DNA: TGCGCCAGCAGCCAATTGGTGGCGGATCAACACTCCTACAATGAGCAGTTCTTC
size: -; J: TRBJ1-2; D: -; V: TRBV28; CDR3: CASSLGSHSYGYTF; DNA: TGTGCCAGCAGTTTAGGGTCTCATTCCTATGGCTACACCTTC
size: -; J: TRBJ2-1; D: -; V: TRBV5-1; CDR3: CASSLTVGGGRNEQFF; DNA: TGCGCCAGCAGCTTGACTGTTGGGGGCGGGAGAAATGAGCAGTTCTTC
size: -; J: TRBJ1-2; D: -; V: TRBV11-2; CDR3: CASSLEGRNYGYTF; DNA: TGTGCCAGCAGCTTAGAGGGCCGGAACTATGGCTACACCTTC
size: -; J: TRBJ2-1; D: -; V: TRBV2; CDR3: CASSAGSYNEQFF; DNA: TGTGCCAGCAGCGCCGGGTCTTACAATGAGCAGTTCTTC
size: -; J: TRBJ2-3; D: -; V: TRBV7-2; CDR3: CASSPGFGDTQYF; DNA: TGTGCCAGCAGCCCAGGGTTTGGAGATACGCAGTATTTT
size: -; J: TRBJ2-2; D: -; V: TRBV6-6; CDR3: CASSPASGTKPTGELFF; DNA: TGTGCCAGCAGTCCCGCCTCCGGGACAAAGCCCACCGGGGAGCTGTTTTTT